One sample yielded the 16 T cell receptor beta chains listed below, sequenced in a study of beta chain features in type 1 diabetes. Isolated RNA was reverse transcribed in full, so expressed TCRB transcripts were sequenced. TCRdb's copy holds only in-frame clones and misses some; the assay was immunoSEQ multiplex PCR. The sample consists of about 410,000 clones, about 14% of them appearing once. Sequences were obtained from naive CD4+ T cells from blood. The receptors originated from a man aged 30 to 39 in good health.

The V and J genes are TRBV29-1 and TRBJ1-4; D unresolved. Per the germline V gene, CDR1 is SQVTM and CDR2 is ANQGSEA. The CDR3 totals 13 residues. V lost 6 bases and J lost 4, with 12 bases in between. CDR3 amino acids: CSVVGWGNEKLFF. The DNA of the CDR3 is TGCAGCGTCGTGGGGTGGGGTAATGAAAAACTGTTTTTT.

The chain joins TRBV10-3 to TRBJ2-4; TRBD1 agrees at 9 bases. Germline V gene lookup returns CDR1 ENHRY and CDR2 SYGVKD. The CDR3 length is 16 residues. V lost 6 bases and J lost 2; bases outside the gene matches: 8. The CDR3 sequence: CAISEGQGVTKNIQYF. CDR3 in DNA: TGTGCCATCAGCGAGGGACAGGGTGTAACCAAAAACATTCAGTACTTC.

This clone was counted a few times. This rearrangement joins TRBV9 to TRBJ1-6; tentatively, D is TRBD1 (6 bases). The germline V and J ends were trimmed by 4 bases and 8 bases, with 22 bases remaining between them. This CDR3 contains 17 residues. Germline lookup yields CDR1 SGDLS and CDR2 YYNGEE. CDR3 region: CASSPIQGSASDSPLHF. The CDR3 DNA reads TGTGCCAGCAGCCCCATCCAGGGGTCGGCGTCGGATTCACCCCTCCACTTT.

This chain uses TRBV27 with TRBJ1-5; 7 bases are a match to TRBD1. The CDR3 has 13 residues. Germline trimming cut 11 bases from V and 7 bases from J; bases unmatched to any gene: 11. Germline CDR1 MNHEY, CDR2 SMNVEV (reference sequence). The chain's CDR3 is CARCTGEGQPQHF. CDR3 DNA: TGTGCCCGATGCACAGGGGAGGGACAGCCCCAGCATTTT.

The rearrangement joins TRBV6-6 to TRBJ1-1, with D uncertain. Germline lookup yields CDR1 MNHNY and CDR2 SVGAGI (reference sequence). The CDR3 contains 13 residues. Trimming shortened V by 5 bases and J by 3 bases, and 10 bases separated the two germline ends. CDR3: CASSEQRYTEAFF. The CDR3 bases are TGTGCCAGCAGTGAGCAGCGCTACACTGAAGCTTTCTTT.

The chain combines TRBV7-9 with TRBJ1-1; TRBD1 matches 7 bases. Looked up from germline, CDR1 is SEHNR and CDR2 is FQNEAQ (reference sequence). This CDR3 has 15 residues. V lost 5 bases and J lost 4; bases outside the gene matches: 10. The CDR3 here is CASSPPAGGVTEAFF. Written as DNA, the CDR3 is TGTGCCAGCAGCCCCCCAGCAGGGGGGGTCACTGAAGCTTTCTTT.

This clone has at least ten counts. The germline gene is not matched at one end of the junction; a read error may be the cause. V gene TRBV13 combines with J gene TRBJ2-7, with 7 bases aligning to TRBD1. CDR1 and CDR2 (germline): PRHDT, FYEKMQ (reference sequence). The CDR3 spans 14 residues. This chain's CDR3 is CASSLGTVSYEQYF. In DNA form, the CDR3 reads TGTGCCAGCAGCCTAGGGACAGTCTCCTACGAGCAGTACTTC.

A few counts support this clone. The chain has TRBV7-9 and TRBJ2-5; 9 nucleotides line up with TRBD2. Trimming at V came to 4 bases and at J to 4 bases, leaving 4 bases not matched to a gene. Germline CDR1 SEHNR, CDR2 FQNEAQ (reference sequence). This CDR3 spans 14 amino acids. The CDR3: CASSWLAGIETQYF. The CDR3 nucleotides read TGTGCCAGCAGCTGGCTAGCGGGAATAGAGACCCAGTACTTC.

The V gene is TRBV28, the J gene TRBJ2-3; D is perhaps TRBD2 (6 bases). Trimming pared 3 bases from V and 11 bases from J, leaving 15 bases between. Per the germline V gene, CDR1 is MDHEN and CDR2 is SYDVKM. This CDR3 is built from 13 residues. The CDR3 bases are TGTGCCAGCAGTTTTCGGCGGGATTCCGGGCAGTATTTT. It specifies CASSFRRDSGQYF.

The gene calls are TRBV7-9 and TRBJ1-5; D not certain. Germline CDR1 SEHNR, CDR2 FQNEAQ (reference sequence). V was shortened by 1 base and J by 0 bases, with 13 bases between the two germline ends. The CDR3 has 17 residues. As DNA, the CDR3 is TGTGCCAGCAGCTTAGTAGTCGGCGTAGATAGCAATCAGCCCCAGCATTTT. Protein product: CASSLVVGVDSNQPQHF.

V usage is TRBV30 and J usage is TRBJ1-1, with D perhaps matching TRBD1 (5 bases). The CDR3 runs 11 residues. CDR1 is GTSNPN and CDR2 is SVGIG in the germline V gene (reference sequence). Trimming left V 7 bases short and J 6 bases short, with 12 bases between. The chain's CDR3 is CAFTRGPEAFF. CDR3 nucleotide sequence: TGTGCCTTCACAAGGGGCCCTGAAGCTTTCTTT.

This clone has just a few counts. The chain links TRBV18 to TRBJ1-2; TRBD1 is a possible D gene (6 bases). Germline-derived CDR1 and CDR2 are KGHSH and LQKENI. V was shortened by 3 bases and J by 6 bases, with 20 bases between the two germline ends. This CDR3 is 16 amino acids long. CDR3 in DNA: TGTGCCAGCTCACCTCCCGGGACAAAACCAACAGATGGCTACACCTTC. This gives the protein CASSPPGTKPTDGYTF.

This clone was seen a handful of times. V gene TRBV30 combines with J gene TRBJ2-1; D unclear. The V end was cut by 3 bases, the J end by 4 bases, with 7 bases between. Germline CDR1 and CDR2: GTSNPN and SVGIG (reference sequence). This CDR3 is built from 12 residues. The CDR3 DNA follows: TGTGCCTGGAGGCTTGGGTACAATGAGCAGTTCTTC. It encodes CAWRLGYNEQFF.

This clone was found a few times. The CDR3 nucleotides read TGTGCCAGCAGCTCCGGAACGGGTGGAAACACCATATATTTT. Translated, it gives CASSSGTGGNTIYF. The rearrangement links TRBV7-3 to TRBJ1-3; no definite D call. Germline V gene sequence: CDR1 SGHTA, CDR2 FQGTGA. Trimming cost V 4 bases and J 3 bases, with 10 bases left between them. CDR3 length: 14 amino acids.

The rearrangement uses TRBV25-1 and TRBJ2-2, with no clear D. CDR1 is MGHDK, CDR2 SYGVNS, per germline. The V end lost 1 base, the J end lost 6 bases, and 6 bases lay between the germline ends. This CDR3 region has 13 residues. In nucleotides, the CDR3 is TGTGCCAGCAGTGAATTTGGGGCCGGGGAGCTGTTTTTT. Its translation is CASSEFGAGELFF.

In its sample, this clone was seen a few times. The CDR3 coding sequence is TGTGCCAGCACCCCCTTCTCCTCTGGAAACACCATATATTTT. Translating gives CASTPFSSGNTIYF. The chain joins TRBV7-9 to TRBJ1-3; D gene ambiguous. V was clipped by 7 bases and J by 0 bases, with 10 bases between them. CDR1 and CDR2 from the germline V gene are SEHNR and FQNEAQ (reference sequence). The CDR3 sequence is 14 residues long. Filled out from reference TRBV7-9 and TRBJ1-3, the complete variable domain reads DTGVSQNPRHKITKRGQNVTFRCDPISEHNRLYWYRQTLGQGPEFLTYFQNEAQLEKSRLLSDRFSAERPKGSFSTLEIQRTEQGDSAMYLCASTPFSSGNTIYFGEGSWLTVV.